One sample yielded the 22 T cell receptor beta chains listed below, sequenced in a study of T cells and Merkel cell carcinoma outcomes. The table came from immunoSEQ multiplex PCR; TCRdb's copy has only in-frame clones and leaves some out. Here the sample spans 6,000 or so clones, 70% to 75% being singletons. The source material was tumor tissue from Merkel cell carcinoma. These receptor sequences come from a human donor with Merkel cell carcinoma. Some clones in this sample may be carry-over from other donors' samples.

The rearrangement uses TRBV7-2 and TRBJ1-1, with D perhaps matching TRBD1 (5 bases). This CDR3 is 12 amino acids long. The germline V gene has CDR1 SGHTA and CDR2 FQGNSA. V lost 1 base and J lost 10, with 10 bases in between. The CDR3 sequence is CASSLGDSRAFF. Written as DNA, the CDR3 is TGTGCCAGCAGCTTAGGTGACAGTCGAGCTTTCTTT.

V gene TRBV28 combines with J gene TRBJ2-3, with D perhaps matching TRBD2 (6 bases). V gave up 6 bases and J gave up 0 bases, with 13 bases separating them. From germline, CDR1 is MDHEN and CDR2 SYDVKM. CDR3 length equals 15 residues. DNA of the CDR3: TGTGCCAGCAGCCGGACTGGGGGGAGCACAGATACGCAGTATTTT. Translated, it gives CASSRTGGSTDTQYF.

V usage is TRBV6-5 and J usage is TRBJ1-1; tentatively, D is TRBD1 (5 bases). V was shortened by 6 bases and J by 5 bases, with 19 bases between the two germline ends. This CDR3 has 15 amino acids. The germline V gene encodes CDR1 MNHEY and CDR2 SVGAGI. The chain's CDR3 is CASSLQETSETEAFF. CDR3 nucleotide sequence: TGTGCCAGCAGCTTACAGGAAACCTCGGAGACTGAAGCTTTCTTT.

The CDR3 DNA sequence: TGTGCCTGGAGTAGTGCAGAGTATGGCTACACCTTC. The encoded protein is CAWSSAEYGYTF. The chain is built from TRBV30 and TRBJ1-2; D remains unclear. The CDR3 totals 12 residues. Trimming removed 2 bases from V and 5 bases from J, with 9 bases in between. In germline, CDR1 is GTSNPN, CDR2 SVGIG (reference sequence).

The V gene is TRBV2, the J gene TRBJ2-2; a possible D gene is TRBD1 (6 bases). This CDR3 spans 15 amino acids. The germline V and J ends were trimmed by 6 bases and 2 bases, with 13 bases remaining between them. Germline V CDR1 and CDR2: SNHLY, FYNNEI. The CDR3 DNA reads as TGTGCCAGCAGCCGTAGGGACACAAACACCGGGGAGCTGTTTTTT. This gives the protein CASSRRDTNTGELFF.

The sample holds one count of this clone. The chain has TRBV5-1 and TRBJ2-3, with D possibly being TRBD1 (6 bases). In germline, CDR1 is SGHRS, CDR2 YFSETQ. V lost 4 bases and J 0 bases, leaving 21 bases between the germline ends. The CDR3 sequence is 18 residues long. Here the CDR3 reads CASSPRTQLGASTDTQYF. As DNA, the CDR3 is TGCGCCAGCAGCCCACGAACCCAGCTGGGGGCTAGCACAGATACGCAGTATTTT.

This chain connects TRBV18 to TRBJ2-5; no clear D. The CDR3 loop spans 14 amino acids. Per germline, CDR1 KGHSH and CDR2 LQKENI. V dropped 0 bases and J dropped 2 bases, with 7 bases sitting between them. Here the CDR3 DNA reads TGTGCCAGCTCACCACCGGTAGGGCAAGAGACCCAGTACTTC. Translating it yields CASSPPVGQETQYF.

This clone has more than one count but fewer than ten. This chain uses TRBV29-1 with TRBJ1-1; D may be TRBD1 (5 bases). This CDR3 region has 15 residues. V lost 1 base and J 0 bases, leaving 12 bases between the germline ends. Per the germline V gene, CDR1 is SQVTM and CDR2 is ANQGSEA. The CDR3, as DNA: TGCAGCGTTGAAGGGGGCGAAGGGCTGAACACTGAAGCTTTCTTT. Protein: CSVEGGEGLNTEAFF.

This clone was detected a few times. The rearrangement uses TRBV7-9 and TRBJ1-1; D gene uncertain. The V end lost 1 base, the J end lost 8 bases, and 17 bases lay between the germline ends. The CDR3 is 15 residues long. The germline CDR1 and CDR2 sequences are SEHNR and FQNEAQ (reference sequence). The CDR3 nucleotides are TGTGCCAGCAGCTTAGACGAAGCCCACGCCTTCGAAGCTTTCTTT. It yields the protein CASSLDEAHAFEAFF.

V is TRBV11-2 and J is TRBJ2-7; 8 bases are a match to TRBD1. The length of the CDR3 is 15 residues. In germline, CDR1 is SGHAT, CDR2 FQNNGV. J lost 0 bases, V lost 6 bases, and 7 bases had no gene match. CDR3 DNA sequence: TGTGCCAGCAGAATACTTCAGGGGGCCTCCTACGAGCAGTACTTC. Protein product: CASRILQGASYEQYF.

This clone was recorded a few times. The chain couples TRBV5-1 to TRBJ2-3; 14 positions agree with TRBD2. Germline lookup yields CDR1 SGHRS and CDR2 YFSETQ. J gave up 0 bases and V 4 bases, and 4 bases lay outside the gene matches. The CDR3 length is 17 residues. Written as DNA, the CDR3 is TGCGCCAGCAGCCCCGGACTAGCGGGAGGCAGCACAGATACGCAGTATTTT. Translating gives CASSPGLAGGSTDTQYF.

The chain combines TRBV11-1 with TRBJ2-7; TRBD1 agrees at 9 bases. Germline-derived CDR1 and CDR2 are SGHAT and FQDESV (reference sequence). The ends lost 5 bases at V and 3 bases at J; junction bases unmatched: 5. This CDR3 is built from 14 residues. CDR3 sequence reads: CASSARDRDYEQYF. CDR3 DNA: TGTGCCAGCAGCGCCCGGGACAGGGACTACGAGCAGTACTTC.

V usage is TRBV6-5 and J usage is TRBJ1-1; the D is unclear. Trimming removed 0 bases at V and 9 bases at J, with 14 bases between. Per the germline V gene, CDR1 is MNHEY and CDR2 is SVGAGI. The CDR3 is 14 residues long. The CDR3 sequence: CASSYSFAEPKAFF. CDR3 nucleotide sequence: TGTGCCAGCAGTTACTCCTTTGCGGAACCTAAAGCTTTCTTT.

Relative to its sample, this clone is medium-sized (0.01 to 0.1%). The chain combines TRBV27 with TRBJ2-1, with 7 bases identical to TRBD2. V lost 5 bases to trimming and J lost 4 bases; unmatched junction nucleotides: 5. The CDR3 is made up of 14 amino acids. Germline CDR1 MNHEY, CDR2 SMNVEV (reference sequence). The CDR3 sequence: CASSSGMEYNEQFF. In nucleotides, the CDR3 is TGTGCCAGCAGTAGCGGGATGGAATACAATGAGCAGTTCTTC.

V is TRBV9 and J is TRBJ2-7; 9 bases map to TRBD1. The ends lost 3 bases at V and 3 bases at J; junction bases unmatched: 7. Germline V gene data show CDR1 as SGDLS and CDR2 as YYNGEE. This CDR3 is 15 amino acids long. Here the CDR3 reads CASSALPGQGYEQYF. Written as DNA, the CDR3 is TGTGCCAGCAGCGCCCTACCGGGACAGGGCTACGAGCAGTACTTC.

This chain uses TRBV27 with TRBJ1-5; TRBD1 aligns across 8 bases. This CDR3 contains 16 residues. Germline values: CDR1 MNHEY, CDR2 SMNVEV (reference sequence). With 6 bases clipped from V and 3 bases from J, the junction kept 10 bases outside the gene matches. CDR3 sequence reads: CASSPSGQGNNQPQHF. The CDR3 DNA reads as TGTGCCAGCAGCCCTTCCGGACAGGGTAACAATCAGCCCCAGCATTTT.

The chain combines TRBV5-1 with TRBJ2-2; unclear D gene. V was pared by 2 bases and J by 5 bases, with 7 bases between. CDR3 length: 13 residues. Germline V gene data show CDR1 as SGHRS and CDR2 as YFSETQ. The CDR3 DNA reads TGCGCCAGCAGCTTAGAGGCGACCGGGGAGCTGTTTTTT. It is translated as CASSLEATGELFF.

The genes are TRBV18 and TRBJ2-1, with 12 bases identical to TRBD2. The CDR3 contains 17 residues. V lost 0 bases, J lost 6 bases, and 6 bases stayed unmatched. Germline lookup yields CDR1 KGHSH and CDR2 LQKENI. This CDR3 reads CASSPPVLAGGSNEQFF. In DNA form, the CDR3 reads TGTGCCAGCTCACCACCGGTCCTAGCGGGAGGGAGCAATGAGCAGTTCTTC.

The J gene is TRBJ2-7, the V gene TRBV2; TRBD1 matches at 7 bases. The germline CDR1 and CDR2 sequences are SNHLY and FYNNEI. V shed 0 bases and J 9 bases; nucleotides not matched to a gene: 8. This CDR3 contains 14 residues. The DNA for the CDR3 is TGTGCCAGCAGTGAAGCACGACAGGGCAGGGGGCAGTACTTC. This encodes CASSEARQGRGQYF.

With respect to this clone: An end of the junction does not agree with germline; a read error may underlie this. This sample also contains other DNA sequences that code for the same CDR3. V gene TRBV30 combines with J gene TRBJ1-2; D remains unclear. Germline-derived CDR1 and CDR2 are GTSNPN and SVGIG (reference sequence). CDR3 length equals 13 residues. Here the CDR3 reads CAWSEVPNYGYTF. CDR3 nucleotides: TGTGCTTGGAGTGAAGTTCCTAACTATGGCTACACCTTC.

The CDR3 nucleotides read TGTGCCAGCAGTTTATGGCTAGCAACACCTCACGAGGGGGATACGCAGTATTTT. Its translation is CASSLWLATPHEGDTQYF. The chain is built from TRBV28 and TRBJ2-3, with D perhaps being TRBD1 or TRBD2 (5 bases each). V was clipped by 0 bases and J by 6 bases, with 22 bases between them. The CDR3 is 18 amino acids. Germline CDR1 reads MDHEN; CDR2 reads SYDVKM.

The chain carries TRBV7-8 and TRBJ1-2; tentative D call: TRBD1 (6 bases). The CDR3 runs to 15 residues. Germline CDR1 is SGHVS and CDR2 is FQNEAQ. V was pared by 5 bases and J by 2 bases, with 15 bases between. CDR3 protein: CASSAHRVPNYGYTF. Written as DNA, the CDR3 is TGTGCCAGCAGCGCCCACAGGGTACCCAACTATGGCTACACCTTC.